A selection of T cell receptor beta chains follows, all from one sample in a study of blood T cell repertoires in COVID-19. The assay was immunoSEQ multiplex PCR, and TCRdb's table has in-frame clones only and misses some. Of about 46,000 clones listed, 87% were seen once; the top ten hold approximately 15%. Material for sequencing was peripheral blood. The receptor set was obtained from a human donor in a cohort sampled during active COVID-19. The CDR3 runs from the conserved cysteine through the conserved F or W. A D gene is named only where the DNA matches it firmly. Clone size appears in some rows only: once, few, many, or a class for an expanded clone.

cdr3_aa cdr3_nt j_call d_call clone_size v_call
CASSRTGGYTEAFF TGTGCCAGCAGCAGGACAGGGGGGTACACTGAAGCTTTCTTT TRBJ1-1 TRBD1 NA TRBV28
CASSQGASGSGSYNEQFF TGTGCCAGCAGCCAAGGGGCTAGCGGGAGCGGCTCCTACAATGAGCAGTTCTTC TRBJ2-1 TRBD2 NA TRBV3-1/TRBV3-2
CASSLETGAWNTEAFF TGCGCCAGCAGCTTGGAAACAGGGGCTTGGAACACTGAAGCTTTCTTT TRBJ1-1 TRBD1 NA TRBV5-1
CASSSGAPREQYF TGTGCCAGCAGTTCAGGGGCCCCGCGAGAGCAGTACTTC TRBJ2-7 NA NA TRBV12-3/TRBV12-4
CASSRGRIAGVAKNIQYF TGTGCCAGCAGCCGTGGGAGAATAGCGGGGGTAGCCAAAAACATTCAGTACTTC TRBJ2-4 TRBD2 NA TRBV3-1/TRBV3-2
CASSPMADRAWGGYTF TGTGCCAGCAGTCCGATGGCGGACAGGGCTTGGGGTGGCTACACCTTC TRBJ1-2 TRBD1 NA TRBV27
CATSRADTEAFF TGTGCCACCAGCAGGGCGGACACTGAAGCTTTCTTT TRBJ1-1 NA NA TRBV15
CASSLATKGGHEQYF TGTGCCAGCAGCTTAGCCACGAAAGGGGGCCACGAGCAGTACTTC TRBJ2-7 TRBD1 NA TRBV13
CAWSPRTGPNTEAFF TGTGCCTGGAGTCCCAGGACAGGGCCGAACACTGAAGCTTTCTTT TRBJ1-1 TRBD1 NA TRBV30
CASSFSSVDTYEQYF TGCGCCAGCAGCTTTAGTTCGGTGGACACCTACGAGCAGTACTTC TRBJ2-7 NA NA TRBV5-1
CASSEGVGRTEAFF TGTGCCAGCAGTGAAGGTGTCGGGAGGACTGAAGCTTTCTTT TRBJ1-1 NA NA TRBV6-1
CASRGRRGVQETQYF TGTGCCAGCAGGGGAAGACGGGGGGTCCAAGAGACCCAGTACTTC TRBJ2-5 TRBD2 NA TRBV2
CATSRGGTTTDTQYF TGTGCCACCAGCAGAGGCGGGACTACCACAGATACGCAGTATTTT TRBJ2-3 TRBD2 NA TRBV15
CASGISGTNTGELFF TGTGCCAGCGGTATTAGCGGGACTAACACCGGGGAGCTGTTTTTT TRBJ2-2 TRBD2 NA TRBV4-2
CASSPSLGGAETQYF TGTGCCAGCAGTCCATCCTTGGGGGGAGCAGAGACCCAGTACTTC TRBJ2-5 NA once TRBV28
CATQGASRNQPQHF TGTGCCACCCAGGGGGCGTCGCGCAATCAGCCCCAGCATTTT TRBJ1-5 TRBD1 few TRBV19
CASSYSASVVEETQYF TGTGCCAGCAGTTACTCAGCGAGCGTTGTGGAAGAGACCCAGTACTTC TRBJ2-5 NA NA TRBV6-2/TRBV6-3
CASSQDHTSGVYNEQFF TGTGCCAGCAGCCAAGATCACACTAGCGGGGTCTACAATGAGCAGTTCTTC TRBJ2-1 TRBD2 NA TRBV3-1/TRBV3-2
CASGAGWRFNEKLFF TGTGCCAGCGGAGCAGGGTGGCGATTTAATGAAAAACTGTTTTTT TRBJ1-4 NA NA TRBV27
CASSVTSGGPDTQYF TGTGCCAGCAGTGTGACTAGCGGGGGACCAGATACGCAGTATTTT TRBJ2-3 TRBD2 NA TRBV6-1
CASSLEGGLTGELFF TGTGCCAGCAGCTTGGAGGGCGGGTTAACCGGGGAGCTGTTTTTT TRBJ2-2 NA NA TRBV5-6
CASSLGRGTEAFF TGTGCCAGTAGTCTGGGCCGGGGGACTGAAGCTTTCTTT TRBJ1-1 NA NA TRBV19
CASSLADPYEQYF TGTGCCAGCAGCTTGGCTGATCCCTACGAGCAGTACTTC TRBJ2-7 NA NA TRBV7-9
CASFSPGNTIYF TGTGCCTCCTTTTCCCCGGGAAACACCATATATTTT TRBJ1-3 NA NA TRBV30
CASSVGGVSSYEQYF TGTGCCAGCAGCGTAGGGGGGGTGAGCTCCTACGAGCAGTACTTC TRBJ2-7 NA NA TRBV9
CASSSTRFYEQYF TGTGCCAGCAGTTCAACTCGCTTCTACGAGCAGTACTTC TRBJ2-7 NA NA TRBV27
CASSQTGRTEAFF TGCGCCAGCAGCCAAACAGGGCGGACTGAAGCTTTCTTT TRBJ1-1 NA NA TRBV4-3
CASSPGVYEQYF TGTGCCAGCAGCCCGGGAGTCTACGAGCAGTACTTC TRBJ2-7 NA NA TRBV6-5
CASSPGGSYEQYF TGTGCCAGCTCACCGGGAGGGTCCTACGAGCAGTACTTC TRBJ2-7 TRBD2 NA TRBV18